Listed here are 25 T cell receptor beta chains from one sample, sequenced in a study of OX40 agonist ivuxolimab in advanced cancers. Sequencing was performed with immunoSEQ multiplex PCR; in TCRdb, only in-frame clones are kept and a portion is missing. The profile shows about 47,000 clones, roughly 87% of them singletons. The sample consisted of CD4+ or CD8+ T cells sorted from blood, taken in a trial of the OX40 agonist ivuxolimab. These receptors all stem from an adult with an advanced solid tumor such as melanoma, head and neck, liver or kidney cancer.

Details on this clone: One end of the junction fails to match germline, which may point to a read error. The chain is built from TRBV6-1 and TRBJ2-1; D is unclear. The CDR3 contains 13 residues. CDR1 and CDR2 (germline): MNHNS, SASEGT. The CDR3 spells CASSQAGHNEQFF. Written as DNA, the CDR3 is TGTGCCAGCAGTCAAGCCGGGCACAATGAGCAGTTCTTC.

The V gene is TRBV10-3, the J gene TRBJ1-4; 7 bases match TRBD1. Looked up from germline, CDR1 is ENHRY and CDR2 is SYGVKD. The CDR3 consists of 15 residues. The V gene end was trimmed by 11 bases and the J gene end by 3 bases; junction bases not matched to a gene: 12. CDR3 DNA sequence: TGTGCCGTATCAAAGGAGGGGGCGGCTAATGAAAAACTGTTTTTT. Translating it yields CAVSKEGAANEKLFF.

Only one count was recorded for this clone. The chain combines TRBV28 with TRBJ2-7, with TRBD2 matching over 7 bases. Trimming at V came to 3 bases and at J to 1 base, leaving 21 bases not matched to a gene. The CDR3 runs to 20 residues. CDR1 and CDR2 (germline): MDHEN, SYDVKM. CDR3 sequence (DNA): TGTGCCAGCAGTTTTCAACTGGTTGGTAGCGGGCTAAGGGGATCCTACGAGCAGTACTTC. This translates into CASSFQLVGSGLRGSYEQYF.

The rearrangement joins TRBV6-6 to TRBJ2-7; 10 bases align to TRBD1. Trimming removed 2 bases from V and 7 bases from J; junction bases left unmatched: 11. This CDR3 spans 16 amino acids. Per germline, CDR1 MNHNY and CDR2 SVGAGI (reference sequence). DNA of the CDR3: TGTGCCAGCAGTTACGAGACAGGGGGCGCTGTTAGGGAGCAGTACTTC. Translated, it gives CASSYETGGAVREQYF.

This clone turned up a few times. This chain joins TRBV6-1 and TRBJ1-5; TRBD1 matches at 7 bases. Germline CDR1 MNHNS, CDR2 SASEGT. V dropped 3 bases and J dropped 9; count of bases not matched to a gene: 8. The CDR3 totals 14 residues. The chain's CDR3 is CASSELDRDRPQHF. The CDR3 bases are TGTGCCAGCAGTGAGCTCGACAGGGACCGGCCCCAGCATTTT.

The chain recombines TRBV13 with TRBJ2-1; 9 bases are shared with TRBD1. There are 12 residues in the CDR3. Germline V gives CDR1 PRHDT, CDR2 FYEKMQ (reference sequence). Germline trimming cut 8 bases from V and 12 bases from J; bases unmatched to any gene: 8. The CDR3 region has the DNA TGTGCCAGCGGATCTACGGGACAGGGGCAGTTCTTC. Translated, it gives CASGSTGQGQFF.

This clone was picked up a small number of times. This chain joins TRBV7-6 and TRBJ2-1; D not resolved. Germline V gene sequence: CDR1 SGHVS, CDR2 FNYEAQ. The CDR3 contains 14 residues. Trimming left V 3 bases short and J 1 base short, with 7 bases between. CDR3 in DNA: TGTGCCAGCAGCTTTCGGCTGTCCTACAATGAGCAGTTCTTC. This codes for CASSFRLSYNEQFF.

The chain recombines TRBV6-1 with TRBJ2-7; a possible D gene is TRBD1 (5 bases). This CDR3 spans 13 amino acids. Germline lookup yields CDR1 MNHNS and CDR2 SASEGT. Trimming took off 0 bases at V and 6 bases at J, with 9 bases between the two ends. As DNA, the CDR3 is TGTGCCAGCAGTGAAGCGAGTAGGGGCGAGCAGTACTTC. Residues: CASSEASRGEQYF.

This clone has a handful of counts. This chain joins TRBV30 and TRBJ1-5, with D perhaps matching TRBD1 (6 bases). The CDR3 spans 13 residues. V gave up 4 bases and J gave up 5 bases, with 12 bases separating them. CDR1 GTSNPN and CDR2 SVGIG come from the germline V gene (reference sequence). The CDR3 DNA is TGTGCCTGGACCAAGGACAGATATCAGCCCCAGCATTTT. This codes for CAWTKDRYQPQHF.

This chain links TRBV6-5 with TRBJ1-2; TRBD1 matches 7 bases. In germline, CDR1 is MNHEY, CDR2 SVGAGI. The CDR3 extends over 13 amino acids. Losses at the gene ends were 5 bases for V and 5 bases for J; bases not matched to a gene: 5. CDR3 amino acids: CASSHDRDYGYTF. The CDR3 DNA is TGTGCCAGCAGTCACGACAGGGATTATGGCTACACCTTC.

V and J are TRBV7-3 and TRBJ2-7; 8 positions agree with TRBD1. The CDR3 contains 15 residues. The trim removed 5 bases at V and 3 bases at J, leaving 9 bases unmatched. CDR1 and CDR2 (germline): SGHTA, FQGTGA. In nucleotides, the CDR3 is TGTGCCAGCAGCGCCCGGAACAGGGGGATCTACGAGCAGTACTTC. Residues: CASSARNRGIYEQYF.

The chain links TRBV29-1 to TRBJ2-5; no clear D. Trimming took off 5 bases at V and 4 bases at J, with 8 bases between the two ends. This CDR3 is built from 11 residues. Germline CDR1 and CDR2: SQVTM and ANQGSEA. CDR3 protein: CSVHTLETQYF. The CDR3 DNA follows: TGCAGCGTTCACACCTTAGAGACCCAGTACTTC.

The chain uses TRBV20-1 and TRBJ2-7; tentative D call: TRBD2 (6 bases). Germline values: CDR1 DFQATT, CDR2 SNEGSKA (reference sequence). V lost 6 bases, J lost 7 bases, and 10 bases lay in between. The CDR3 length is 10 residues. CDR3 sequence reads: CSAPRGEQYF. The CDR3 nucleotides are TGCAGTGCCCCACGGGGGGAGCAGTACTTC.

This clone was observed once. V gene TRBV7-3 combines with J gene TRBJ2-3; possible D gene TRBD1, 6 bases. V shed 0 bases and J shed 3 bases, with 13 bases lying between them. Germline V gene lookup returns CDR1 SGHTA and CDR2 FQGTGA. The CDR3 is 16 residues long. The CDR3 DNA follows: TGTGCCAGCAGCTTAACTAGAGGGGGTTTTACAGATACGCAGTATTTT. This sequence encodes CASSLTRGGFTDTQYF.

The rearrangement links TRBV4-1 to TRBJ2-1; the D gene is possibly TRBD2 (6 bases). Germline V gives CDR1 MGHRA, CDR2 YSYEKL. The V end lost 1 base, the J end lost 7 bases, and 17 bases lay between the germline ends. CDR3 size: 16 residues. This CDR3 reads CASSQVGHLGRNEQFF. The CDR3 DNA sequence: TGCGCCAGCAGCCAAGTAGGTCATCTGGGGAGGAATGAGCAGTTCTTC.

This clone was counted a single time. V usage is TRBV6-1 and J usage is TRBJ2-7; TRBD2 agrees at 8 bases. V was pared by 6 bases and J by 3 bases, with 10 bases of the junction left unmatched. Germline assignment: CDR1 MNHNS and CDR2 SASEGT. This CDR3 contains 15 residues. The CDR3: CASSWESGSFYEQYF. The CDR3 DNA sequence: TGTGCCAGCAGCTGGGAAAGCGGGAGTTTCTACGAGCAGTACTTC.

A single count supports this clone. This chain connects TRBV18 to TRBJ1-1; 7 bases map to TRBD1. The CDR3 contains 16 residues. Germline CDR1 is KGHSH and CDR2 is LQKENI. J gave up 0 bases and V 4 bases, and 8 bases lay outside the gene matches. The CDR3, as DNA: TGTGCCAGCTCACGGGACAGTTTGGCTATGAACACTGAAGCTTTCTTT. Protein product: CASSRDSLAMNTEAFF. The whole variable domain, filled in from reference TRBV18 and TRBJ1-1, reads NAGVMQNPRHLVRRRGQEARLRCSPMKGHSHVYWYRQLPEEGLKFMVYLQKENIIDESGMPKERFSAEFPKEGPSILRIQQVVRGDSAAYFCASSRDSLAMNTEAFFGQGTRLTVV.

This chain joins TRBV7-9 and TRBJ2-7; the D gene is possibly TRBD1 (5 bases). CDR1 and CDR2 (germline): SEHNR, FQNEAQ (reference sequence). V shed 8 bases and J shed 3 bases, with 14 bases lying between them. This CDR3 contains 13 residues. CDR3 amino acids: CASAYRTNYEQYF. The CDR3 nucleotides read TGTGCCAGCGCGTACAGGACGAACTACGAGCAGTACTTC.

The chain employs TRBV6-1 and TRBJ2-7; D might be TRBD2 (6 bases). V gave up 5 bases and J gave up 3 bases, with 11 bases separating them. CDR1 is MNHNS, CDR2 SASEGT, per germline. This CDR3 is 13 amino acids long. CDR3 protein: CASSPSAGYEQYF. The CDR3 DNA follows: TGTGCCAGCAGTCCTAGCGCCGGCTACGAGCAGTACTTC.

This chain links TRBV7-3 with TRBJ2-3; 7 bases fit TRBD2. Germline CDR1 SGHTA, CDR2 FQGTGA. J lost 3 bases, V lost 2 bases, and 8 bases had no gene match. The CDR3 totals 16 residues. The CDR3 region is CASSLGFGGSTDTQYF. As DNA, the CDR3 is TGTGCCAGCAGCTTAGGGTTTGGCGGGAGTACAGATACGCAGTATTTT.

This clone has a single count. This chain uses TRBV7-9 with TRBJ2-5; 7 bases match TRBD2. With 5 bases clipped from V and 1 base from J, the junction kept 13 bases outside the gene matches. This CDR3 region has 17 residues. CDR1 and CDR2 from the germline V gene are SEHNR and FQNEAQ (reference sequence). CDR3 sequence reads: CASSHPVGGSSQETQYF. In DNA form, the CDR3 reads TGTGCCAGCAGCCACCCCGTTGGCGGGAGTAGCCAAGAGACCCAGTACTTC.

This clone was detected once. The chain couples TRBV28 to TRBJ2-3, with D perhaps matching TRBD2 (6 bases). The V end lost 5 bases, the J end lost 0 bases, and 12 bases lay between the germline ends. CDR1 is MDHEN and CDR2 is SYDVKM in the germline V gene. This CDR3 has 15 amino acids. The CDR3 spells CASSIAELSTDTQYF. The CDR3 DNA reads TGTGCCAGCAGTATAGCGGAACTAAGCACAGATACGCAGTATTTT.

This chain connects TRBV7-2 to TRBJ1-6; D is ambiguous. The CDR3 is 16 amino acids. Between the trimmed V and J ends, which lost 1 base and 1 base, there was a span of 8 bases. Germline CDR1 and CDR2: SGHTA and FQGNSA. The CDR3 here is CASSLGHWSYNSPLHF. The CDR3 DNA sequence: TGTGCCAGCAGCTTAGGGCATTGGTCCTATAATTCACCCCTCCACTTT.

The genes are TRBV4-1 and TRBJ2-7; D tentatively fits TRBD1 or TRBD2 (5 bases each). This CDR3 region has 14 residues. Germline values: CDR1 MGHRA, CDR2 YSYEKL. V was clipped by 3 bases and J by 7 bases, with 16 bases between them. CDR3 bases: TGCGCCAGCAGCCAGGTGTCGGGGCTGGGAGAGCAGTACTTC. Its translation: CASSQVSGLGEQYF.

This chain connects TRBV5-1 to TRBJ2-4; D may be TRBD2 (6 bases). V was cut by 4 bases and J by 1 base, with 15 bases left in between. Germline loops: CDR1 SGHRS, CDR2 YFSETQ. The CDR3 length is 16 residues. CDR3 bases: TGCGCCAGCAGCCTGGAACAGCTAGCGGCCAAAAACATTCAGTACTTC. This encodes CASSLEQLAAKNIQYF.